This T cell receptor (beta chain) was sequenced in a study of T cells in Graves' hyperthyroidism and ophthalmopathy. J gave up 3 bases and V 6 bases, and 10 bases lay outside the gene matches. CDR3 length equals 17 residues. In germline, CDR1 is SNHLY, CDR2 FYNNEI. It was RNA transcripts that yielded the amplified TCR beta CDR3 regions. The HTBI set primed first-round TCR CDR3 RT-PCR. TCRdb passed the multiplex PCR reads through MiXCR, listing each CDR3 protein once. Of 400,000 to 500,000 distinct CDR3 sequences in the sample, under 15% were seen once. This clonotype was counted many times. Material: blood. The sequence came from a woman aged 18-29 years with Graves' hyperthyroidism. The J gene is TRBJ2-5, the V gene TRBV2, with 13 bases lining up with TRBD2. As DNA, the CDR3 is TGTGCCAGCAGCCCCCCGGGACTAGCGGGAATAGAAGAGACCCAGTACTTC. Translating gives CASSPPGLAGIEETQYF.